This T cell receptor (beta chain) was found in a study of cytomegalovirus exposure and HLA in healthy donors. Trimming shortened V by 5 bases and J by 7 bases, and 18 bases separated the two germline ends. This CDR3 region has 15 residues. Germline V lookup: CDR1 SGHTA, CDR2 FQGNSA. This PCR relied on a set of 60 Vbeta primers and 13 Jbeta primers. TCRdb's table, derived via immunoSEQ multiplex PCR, lists solely in-frame clones and lacks some. The sample shows 55,000 to 65,000 clones, just under 75% of them seen only once. The chain links TRBV7-2 to TRBJ1-5; D perhaps matches TRBD1 (6 bases). This clonotype was sampled from a man aged 25-45 years in good health and CMV-seropositive. Material: PBMCs. For the CDR3, the DNA is TGTGCCAGCAGCACAACCGGGACATTTGGGCAGCCCCAGCATTTT. Its translation is CASSTTGTFGQPQHF. Filled out from reference TRBV7-2 and TRBJ1-5, the complete variable domain reads GAGVSQSPSNKVTEKGKDVELRCDPISGHTALYWYRQSLGQGLEFLIYFQGNSAPDKSGLPSDRFSAERTGGSVSTLTIQRTQQEDSAVYLCASSTTGTFGQPQHFGDGTRLSIL.